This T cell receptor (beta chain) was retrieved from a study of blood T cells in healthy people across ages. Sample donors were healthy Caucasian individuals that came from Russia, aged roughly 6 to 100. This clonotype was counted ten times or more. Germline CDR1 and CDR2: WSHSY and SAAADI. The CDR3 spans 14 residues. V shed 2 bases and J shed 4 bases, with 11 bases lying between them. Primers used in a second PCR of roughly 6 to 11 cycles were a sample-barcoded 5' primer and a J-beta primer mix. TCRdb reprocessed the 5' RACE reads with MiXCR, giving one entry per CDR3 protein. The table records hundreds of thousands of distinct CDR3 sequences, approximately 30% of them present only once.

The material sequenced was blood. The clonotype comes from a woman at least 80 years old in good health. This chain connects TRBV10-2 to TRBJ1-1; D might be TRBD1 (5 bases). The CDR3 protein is CASSEQGRVTEAFF. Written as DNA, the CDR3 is TGCGCCAGCAGTGAGCAGGGCAGGGTCACTGAAGCTTTCTTT.